The rows below give T cell receptor beta chains drawn from one sample of a study of neoadjuvant anti-PD-1 for oral cavity cancer. Produced via immunoSEQ multiplex PCR; TCRdb's table is partial and in-frame only. The sample has 84,000 or so clones, approximately 80% seen once. The sample in question was PBMCs, obtained before nivolumab (anti-PD-1) treatment. These receptors came from a person between 40 and 79 years old with oral cavity squamous cell carcinoma. Both conserved end residues are part of each CDR3. D genes are given only for firm matches. Clone size is not always given. Where it is, it says once, few, many or a class for expanded clones.

j_call: TRBJ1-3
clone_size: NA
d_call: NA
v_call: TRBV5-1
cdr3_nt: TGCGCCAGCAGCTTGGTAGGGGCTGGAAACACCATATATTTT
cdr3_aa: CASSLVGAGNTIYF

j_call: TRBJ2-7
clone_size: NA
d_call: TRBD2
v_call: TRBV7-8
cdr3_nt: TGTGCCAGCAGCTTAGAAGCGGGAGAATTGTACGAGCAGTGCTTC
cdr3_aa: CASSLEAGELYEQCF

j_call: TRBJ2-1
clone_size: NA
d_call: NA
v_call: TRBV10-3
cdr3_nt: TGTGCCATCAGTGACTCCTACAATGAGCAGTTCTTC
cdr3_aa: CAISDSYNEQFF

j_call: TRBJ1-3
clone_size: once
d_call: TRBD1
v_call: TRBV9
cdr3_nt: TGTGCCAGCAGCGTAGTCGGACAGGGTACTGGAAACACCATATATTTT
cdr3_aa: CASSVVGQGTGNTIYF

j_call: TRBJ1-5
clone_size: NA
d_call: TRBD1
v_call: TRBV9
cdr3_nt: TGTGCCAGCAGCGTAGGACAGGGAGAGAATCAGCCCCAGCATTTT
cdr3_aa: CASSVGQGENQPQHF

j_call: TRBJ1-1
clone_size: NA
d_call: TRBD1
v_call: TRBV30
cdr3_nt: TGTGCCTCCAAACAGGGGGGGAACACTGAAGCTTTCTTT
cdr3_aa: CASKQGGNTEAFF

j_call: TRBJ2-2
clone_size: NA
d_call: NA
v_call: TRBV6-5
cdr3_nt: TGTGCCAGCAGCTCAGGGGGGGCGGGCACCGGGGAGCTGTTTTTT
cdr3_aa: CASSSGGAGTGELFF

j_call: TRBJ2-7
clone_size: NA
d_call: NA
v_call: TRBV30
cdr3_nt: TGTGCCTGGAGTGCCGTAAGACAGCGACTACGAGAGGAGCAGTACTTC
cdr3_aa: CAWSAVRQRLREEQYF

j_call: TRBJ1-4
clone_size: NA
d_call: NA
v_call: TRBV6-5
cdr3_nt: TGTGCCAGCAGTGTACCGGCCGCCGAAAAACTGTTTTTT
cdr3_aa: CASSVPAAEKLFF

j_call: TRBJ1-2
clone_size: NA
d_call: NA
v_call: TRBV7-2
cdr3_nt: TGTGCCAGCAGCTTAGGGCTACATGGCTACACCTTC
cdr3_aa: CASSLGLHGYTF

j_call: TRBJ2-6
clone_size: NA
d_call: NA
v_call: TRBV29-1
cdr3_nt: TGCAGCGTTGATTCAGGGGCTGGGGCCAACGTCCTGACTTTC
cdr3_aa: CSVDSGAGANVLTF

j_call: TRBJ2-3
clone_size: NA
d_call: TRBD1
v_call: TRBV7-9
cdr3_nt: TGTGCCAGCAGCTTCCGAAGACAGGGGGTAGGTGACACAGATACGCAGTATTTT
cdr3_aa: CASSFRRQGVGDTDTQYF

j_call: TRBJ2-1
clone_size: NA
d_call: NA
v_call: TRBV11-2
cdr3_nt: TGTGCCAGCAGCCTTGGACTACCTCTAGCCAAAAACTCCTACAATGAGCAGTTCTTC
cdr3_aa: CASSLGLPLAKNSYNEQFF

j_call: TRBJ1-5
clone_size: NA
d_call: NA
v_call: TRBV30
cdr3_nt: TGTGCCTGGAGCTTTGGGTCCGGCAATCAGCCCCAGCATTTT
cdr3_aa: CAWSFGSGNQPQHF

j_call: TRBJ2-5
clone_size: NA
d_call: TRBD2
v_call: TRBV15
cdr3_nt: TGTGCCACCAGCAGAGATTTGGTCGGGGGGAGTGCGGAGACCCAGTACTTC
cdr3_aa: CATSRDLVGGSAETQYF

j_call: TRBJ2-3
clone_size: NA
d_call: NA
v_call: TRBV9
cdr3_nt: TGTGCCAGCAGCGAACAGGGGGGGACAGATACGCAGTATTTT
cdr3_aa: CASSEQGGTDTQYF

j_call: TRBJ1-5
clone_size: NA
d_call: NA
v_call: TRBV7-6
cdr3_nt: TGTGCCAGCAGCTTAGATCCAGGGCAGTGGGGGGGGGCCCAGCATTTT
cdr3_aa: CASSLDPGQWGGAQHF

j_call: TRBJ1-5
clone_size: NA
d_call: NA
v_call: TRBV5-5
cdr3_nt: TGTGCCAGCAGCCCCAATGGAGGGTGGAGGCAGCCCCAGCATTTT
cdr3_aa: CASSPNGGWRQPQHF

j_call: TRBJ2-1
clone_size: NA
d_call: NA
v_call: TRBV30
cdr3_nt: TGTGCCTGGAGTGTAGGCAGGGACTACAATGAGCAGTTCTTC
cdr3_aa: CAWSVGRDYNEQFF

j_call: TRBJ1-1
clone_size: NA
d_call: NA
v_call: TRBV27
cdr3_nt: TGTGCCAGCAGGCCAGGGAAATACGCTGAAGCTTTCTTT
cdr3_aa: CASRPGKYAEAFF

j_call: TRBJ2-1
clone_size: NA
d_call: TRBD2
v_call: TRBV4-1
cdr3_nt: TGCGCCAGCAGCCAAGGCGTAGCGGGGACTTCCTACAATGAGCAGTTCTTC
cdr3_aa: CASSQGVAGTSYNEQFF

j_call: TRBJ1-4
clone_size: NA
d_call: TRBD1
v_call: TRBV30
cdr3_nt: TGTGCCTGGAGTGTACAGCAGACAGGGAGGAAACTGTTTTTT
cdr3_aa: CAWSVQQTGRKLFF

j_call: TRBJ2-4
clone_size: NA
d_call: TRBD2
v_call: TRBV7-8
cdr3_nt: TGTGCCAGCAGCTTAGACCCGCGGGGAGGGAACATTCAGTACTTC
cdr3_aa: CASSLDPRGGNIQYF

j_call: TRBJ2-7
clone_size: NA
d_call: TRBD1
v_call: TRBV7-9
cdr3_nt: TGTGCCAGCAGCTCCGGGACAGGGGACATCGGCGAGCAGTACTTC
cdr3_aa: CASSSGTGDIGEQYF

j_call: TRBJ1-2
clone_size: NA
d_call: NA
v_call: TRBV5-6
cdr3_nt: TGTGCCAGCAGCTCCGGACAAGGCCTTTTTAGCTACACCTTC
cdr3_aa: CASSSGQGLFSYTF

j_call: TRBJ1-3
clone_size: NA
d_call: NA
v_call: TRBV10-1
cdr3_nt: TGCGCCAGCAGTGAGTCTCCCCTTGGACCTGGAAACACCATATATTTT
cdr3_aa: CASSESPLGPGNTIYF

j_call: TRBJ1-1
clone_size: NA
d_call: NA
v_call: TRBV6-1
cdr3_nt: TGTGCCAGCAGTGGACAGTCGGGCACTGAAGCTTTCTTT
cdr3_aa: CASSGQSGTEAFF

j_call: TRBJ2-2
clone_size: NA
d_call: NA
v_call: TRBV6-6
cdr3_nt: TGTGCCAGCAGTTCTCGACAAACCACCGGGGAGCTGTTTTTT
cdr3_aa: CASSSRQTTGELFF

j_call: TRBJ1-1
clone_size: NA
d_call: NA
v_call: TRBV9
cdr3_nt: TGTGCCAGCAGCGTAGGAGTCAGCCTGAACACTGAAGCTTTCTTT
cdr3_aa: CASSVGVSLNTEAFF

j_call: TRBJ2-2
clone_size: NA
d_call: TRBD1
v_call: TRBV6-7
cdr3_nt: TGTGCCAGCAGTGACCCTCCTACAGGGGATAAGGCCGGGGAGCTGTTTTTT
cdr3_aa: CASSDPPTGDKAGELFF

j_call: TRBJ2-7
clone_size: NA
d_call: TRBD2
v_call: TRBV6-5
cdr3_nt: TGTGCCAGCAGTTTTGACGGGAGGGCCCACGAGCAGTACTTC
cdr3_aa: CASSFDGRAHEQYF

j_call: TRBJ2-1
clone_size: NA
d_call: NA
v_call: TRBV6-5
cdr3_nt: TGTGCCAGCTCCGCCGTGGGTGAGCAGTTCTTC
cdr3_aa: CASSAVGEQFF

j_call: TRBJ1-2
clone_size: NA
d_call: TRBD1
v_call: TRBV5-6
cdr3_nt: TGTGCCAGCAGCCCCTACTTCACAGGGGTCGGCTACACCTTC
cdr3_aa: CASSPYFTGVGYTF

j_call: TRBJ1-1
clone_size: NA
d_call: TRBD1
v_call: TRBV6-1
cdr3_nt: TGTGCCAGCAGTGGGGGCAGGGGGCGCAGTCGTGAAGCTTTCTTT
cdr3_aa: CASSGGRGRSREAFF

j_call: TRBJ1-3
clone_size: NA
d_call: NA
v_call: TRBV6-1
cdr3_nt: TGTGCCAGCAGTGATCTAGGGTCTGGAAACACCATATATTTT
cdr3_aa: CASSDLGSGNTIYF

j_call: TRBJ2-7
clone_size: NA
d_call: TRBD1
v_call: TRBV27
cdr3_nt: TGTGCCAGCAGTCTCAGGGACAGGGGTTACGAGCAGTACTTC
cdr3_aa: CASSLRDRGYEQYF

j_call: TRBJ2-1
clone_size: NA
d_call: TRBD2
v_call: TRBV9
cdr3_nt: TGTGCCAGCAGCGGACGACTAGCGGGAGGGCTCAATGAGCAGTTCTTC
cdr3_aa: CASSGRLAGGLNEQFF

j_call: TRBJ2-1
clone_size: NA
d_call: NA
v_call: TRBV4-1
cdr3_nt: TGCGCCAGCAGCCTGGGGGGCGGCTACAATGAGCAGTTCTTC
cdr3_aa: CASSLGGGYNEQFF

j_call: TRBJ2-7
clone_size: NA
d_call: TRBD2
v_call: TRBV25-1
cdr3_nt: TGTGCCAGCAGTGATCAAGCGGGAGGGGTTTCCTACGAGCAGTACTTC
cdr3_aa: CASSDQAGGVSYEQYF

j_call: TRBJ1-2
clone_size: NA
d_call: TRBD1
v_call: TRBV14
cdr3_nt: TGTGCCAGCAGCCCGCCAGGGGGCCGATATGGCTACACCTTC
cdr3_aa: CASSPPGGRYGYTF

j_call: TRBJ2-7
clone_size: NA
d_call: NA
v_call: TRBV4-1
cdr3_nt: TGCGCCAGCAGCCAAGGACACAGTGCCTCCTACGAGCAGTACTTC
cdr3_aa: CASSQGHSASYEQYF